The clone carrying this T cell receptor (beta chain) was counted a few times. This sample stems from a study of shared clonotypes between healthy human individuals. About the study: For every donor, three CD4 naive, three CD4 memory, two CD8 naive and one CD8 memory plates were used.

CDR1 is SGHNT and CDR2 is YENEEA in the germline V gene. Trimming pared 5 bases from V and 11 bases from J, leaving 20 bases between. The CDR3 length is 14 residues. The run depth of the assay was deep. Methods used by the authors: Without quality scores, immunoSEQ junctional reads could not be filtered like full-length reads. Profiled with immunoSEQ multiplex PCR; TCRdb holds only in-frame clones, not every one. Clone size and the V and J calls come from that table; the DNA yielded D and trimming. The sample includes almost 750,000 clones, around 77% seen only once; the top ten take less than 2%. The sample comprised memory CD4+ T cells sorted from blood. Documented subset: CD45RA-negative fraction. The clonotype comes from a young woman in good health. The chain recombines TRBV11-3 with TRBJ2-3, with no clear D. CDR3 in amino acids: CASSPDPFNGEQYF. As DNA, the CDR3 is TGTGCCAGCAGCCCCGATCCCTTTAATGGAGAGCAGTATTTT.